This T cell receptor (beta chain) was captured by sequencing in a study of OX40 agonist ivuxolimab in advanced cancers. TCRdb's copy holds only in-frame clones and misses some; the assay was immunoSEQ multiplex PCR. This sample has about 24,000 clones, with 84% found just once. Autoimmune disease history or systemic immunosuppression meant exclusion. Germline CDR1 SGHRS, CDR2 YFSETQ. Trimming took off 7 bases at V and 0 bases at J, with 11 bases between the two ends. The CDR3 contains 14 residues. The chain links TRBV5-1 to TRBJ2-1; D gene ambiguous. The specimen comprised CD4+ or CD8+ T cells sorted from blood, sampled in a trial of the OX40 agonist ivuxolimab. The TCR comes from an adult with an advanced solid tumor such as melanoma, head and neck, liver or kidney cancer. For the CDR3, the DNA is TGCGCCAGCGGGATTACACCCTCCTACAATGAGCAGTTCTTC. It yields the protein CASGITPSYNEQFF.